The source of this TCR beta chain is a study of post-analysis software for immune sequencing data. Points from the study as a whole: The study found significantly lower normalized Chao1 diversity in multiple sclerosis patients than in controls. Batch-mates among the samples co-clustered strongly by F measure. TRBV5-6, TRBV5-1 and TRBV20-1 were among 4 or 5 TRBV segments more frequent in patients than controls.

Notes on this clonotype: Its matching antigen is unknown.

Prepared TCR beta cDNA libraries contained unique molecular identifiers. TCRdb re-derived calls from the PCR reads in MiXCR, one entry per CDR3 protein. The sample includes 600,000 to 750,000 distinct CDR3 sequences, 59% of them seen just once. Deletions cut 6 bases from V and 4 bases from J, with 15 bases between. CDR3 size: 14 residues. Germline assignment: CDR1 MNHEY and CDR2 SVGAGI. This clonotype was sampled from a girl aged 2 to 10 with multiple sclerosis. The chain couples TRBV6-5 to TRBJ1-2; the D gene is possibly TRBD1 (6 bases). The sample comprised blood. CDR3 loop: CASRYQGTGYGYTF. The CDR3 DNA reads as TGTGCCAGCAGATATCAGGGGACTGGCTATGGCTACACCTTC.